The 14 T cell receptor beta chains below come from one sample, sequenced in a study of OX40 agonist ivuxolimab in advanced cancers. Only in-frame clones appear in the TCRdb table, and some are missing; sequencing was by immunoSEQ multiplex PCR. The table has some 76,000 clones, 85% seen once. The material was CD4+ or CD8+ T cells sorted from blood, obtained in a trial of the OX40 agonist ivuxolimab. The origin of the receptors is an adult with an advanced solid tumor such as melanoma, head and neck, liver or kidney cancer.

In regard to this clone: This sample includes further DNA sequences coding for the same CDR3. This sequence joins TRBV20-1 and TRBJ1-5; D not certain. CDR3 length: 11 residues. V lost 1 base and J 7 bases, leaving 5 bases between the germline ends. Germline assignment: CDR1 DFQATT and CDR2 SNEGSKA (reference sequence). The CDR3 region is CSARAGQPQHF. DNA for the CDR3: TGCAGTGCTAGAGCCGGCCAGCCCCAGCATTTT.

On this clone itself: One junction end does not reproduce the germline sequence, and a read error may be involved. Other DNA sequences of this sample code for an identical CDR3. The chain combines TRBV2 with TRBJ2-5; no firm D call. CDR3 length: 12 residues. Germline assignment: CDR1 SNHLY and CDR2 FYNNEI. CDR3 sequence reads: CASSDDRETQYF. The CDR3 region has the DNA TGTGCTAGCAGTGATGACCGCGAGACCCAGTACTTC.

V is TRBV10-3 and J is TRBJ1-1, with 8 bases lining up with TRBD1. J was trimmed by 0 bases and V by 6 bases; bases with no gene match: 9. The CDR3 runs 16 residues. CDR1 is ENHRY and CDR2 is SYGVKD in the germline V gene. CDR3 nucleotides: TGTGCCATCAGGTCAACAGGGGGACAAGTGAACACTGAAGCTTTCTTT. This gives the protein CAIRSTGGQVNTEAFF.

This clone was observed a few times. The V gene is TRBV7-9, the J gene TRBJ2-7; maybe TRBD1 (6 bases). The CDR3 runs 15 residues. Trimming shortened V by 4 bases and J by 0 bases, and 13 bases separated the two germline ends. Germline lookup yields CDR1 SEHNR and CDR2 FQNEAQ (reference sequence). CDR3 nucleotide sequence: TGTGCCAGCAGCTCCGACAGGAGGAGCTCCTACGAGCAGTACTTC. Its protein product is CASSSDRRSSYEQYF. Based on the CDR3 plus reference TRBV7-9 and TRBJ2-7, the full variable domain is DTGVSQNPRHKITKRGQNVTFRCDPISEHNRLYWYRQTLGQGPEFLTYFQNEAQLEKSRLLSDRFSAERPKGSFSTLEIQRTEQGDSAMYLCASSSDRRSSYEQYFGPGTRLTVT.

The chain employs TRBV9 and TRBJ2-3; D remains ambiguous. This CDR3 has 13 residues. V lost 3 bases to trimming and J lost 4 bases, with 9 bases between them. The germline gives CDR1 SGDLS, CDR2 YYNGEE. The CDR3 region is CASSAPIADTQYF. The DNA of the CDR3 is TGTGCCAGCAGCGCCCCCATCGCAGATACGCAGTATTTT.

The chain is built from TRBV7-2 and TRBJ2-6; 9 nucleotides agree with TRBD1. Trimming at V came to 5 bases and at J to 0 bases, leaving 11 bases not matched to a gene. This CDR3 comprises 19 residues. CDR1 is SGHTA, CDR2 FQGNSA, per germline. CDR3 coding DNA: TGTGCCAGCAGCCCCTTACGACAGGGGGGTACCTCTGGGGCCAACGTCCTGACTTTC. This sequence encodes CASSPLRQGGTSGANVLTF.

This chain uses TRBV7-2 with TRBJ2-7; a weak D match, TRBD2 (6 bases). The germline gives CDR1 SGHTA, CDR2 FQGNSA. V was clipped by 4 bases and J by 3 bases, with 10 bases between them. This CDR3 has 13 residues. The CDR3 reads CASSSDGGYEQYF. In DNA form, the CDR3 reads TGTGCCAGCAGCTCCGACGGGGGCTACGAGCAGTACTTC.

The rearrangement links TRBV2 to TRBJ1-4; no definite D call. V was shortened by 8 bases and J by 8 bases, with 12 bases between the two germline ends. This CDR3 comprises 12 residues. From germline, CDR1 is SNHLY and CDR2 FYNNEI. The CDR3 region is CASSRLLEKLFF. The CDR3 DNA is TGTGCCAGCTCCAGGTTATTGGAAAAACTGTTTTTT.

The V and J genes are TRBV9 and TRBJ2-3; the D gene is possibly TRBD1 (6 bases). Germline V gene data show CDR1 as SGDLS and CDR2 as YYNGEE. Deletions cut 1 base from V and 5 bases from J, with 14 bases between. The CDR3 covers 15 residues. CDR3 sequence (DNA): TGTGCCAGCAGCGTATTCAGGGGATCAGGAGATACGCAGTATTTT. This gives the protein CASSVFRGSGDTQYF.

This clone has just one count. The chain is built from TRBV5-1 and TRBJ2-1; 8 nucleotides align to TRBD1. The germline V gene encodes CDR1 SGHRS and CDR2 YFSETQ. Trimming at V came to 3 bases and at J to 5 bases, leaving 10 bases not matched to a gene. This CDR3 spans 16 amino acids. The CDR3 reads CASSSRGQGTNNEQFF. CDR3 nucleotides: TGCGCCAGCAGCTCGAGAGGACAGGGCACGAACAATGAGCAGTTCTTC.

The chain couples TRBV6-5 to TRBJ2-3; D is perhaps TRBD2 (6 bases). CDR3 length: 14 amino acids. Looked up from germline, CDR1 is MNHEY and CDR2 is SVGAGI. The V gene lost 4 bases and the J gene lost 8 bases, with 16 bases spanning the gap. The CDR3 DNA follows: TGTGCCAGCAGTTTAGACCGGGACTTGGGTACGCAGTATTTT. Its translation is CASSLDRDLGTQYF.

The chain links TRBV7-2 to TRBJ1-5; TRBD1 agrees at 8 bases. Germline V gene lookup returns CDR1 SGHTA and CDR2 FQGNSA. The V gene end was trimmed by 6 bases and the J gene end by 9 bases; junction bases not matched to a gene: 10. The CDR3 covers 14 residues. The CDR3 DNA reads TGTGCCAGCAGTCCAGACAGGGGAATTCGGCCCCAGCATTTT. It codes for CASSPDRGIRPQHF.

This clone was seen a few times. The chain links TRBV2 to TRBJ2-4; D perhaps matches TRBD2 (6 bases). V lost 6 bases and J 7 bases, leaving 13 bases between the germline ends. In germline, CDR1 is SNHLY, CDR2 FYNNEI. This CDR3 contains 13 residues. For the CDR3, the DNA is TGTGCCAGCAGGGAGGGGTATCGGAACATTCAGTACTTC. Its protein is CASREGYRNIQYF.

The chain recombines TRBV7-2 with TRBJ2-5; 9 positions match TRBD2. The CDR3 totals 16 residues. CDR1 and CDR2 from the germline V gene are SGHTA and FQGNSA. The ends lost 1 base at V and 5 bases at J; junction bases unmatched: 8. CDR3 bases: TGTGCCAGCAGCTTAGGGCGGCGGGGGGGCCGGGAGACCCAGTACTTC. It encodes CASSLGRRGGRETQYF.